This T cell receptor beta chain appears in the sequencing data of a study of OX40 agonist ivuxolimab in advanced cancers. Study at large: The patients received agonistic anti-OX40 (CD134) antibody ivuxolimab. Study-wide results and limits: Antigen targets of the expanded peripheral T cells went undetermined.

About this clone itself: Its antigen is as yet unknown.

Libraries were prepared by immunoSEQ multiplex PCR; TCRdb keeps only in-frame clonotypes and omits some of them. The sample holds 73,000 or so clones, around four fifths seen once. The CDR3 spans 16 residues. Germline V lookup: CDR1 MDHEN, CDR2 SYDVKM. V gave up 5 bases and J gave up 4 bases, with 18 bases separating them. The source material was CD4+ or CD8+ T cells sorted from blood, sampled in a trial of the OX40 agonist ivuxolimab. The TCR sequence derives from an adult with an advanced solid tumor such as melanoma, head and neck, liver or kidney cancer. This chain joins TRBV28 and TRBJ1-3, with D perhaps TRBD1 (6 bases). The CDR3 loop is CASSTLSSGTGNTIYF. The CDR3 DNA reads TGTGCCAGCAGTACCCTTTCCTCCGGGACAGGAAACACCATATATTTT.